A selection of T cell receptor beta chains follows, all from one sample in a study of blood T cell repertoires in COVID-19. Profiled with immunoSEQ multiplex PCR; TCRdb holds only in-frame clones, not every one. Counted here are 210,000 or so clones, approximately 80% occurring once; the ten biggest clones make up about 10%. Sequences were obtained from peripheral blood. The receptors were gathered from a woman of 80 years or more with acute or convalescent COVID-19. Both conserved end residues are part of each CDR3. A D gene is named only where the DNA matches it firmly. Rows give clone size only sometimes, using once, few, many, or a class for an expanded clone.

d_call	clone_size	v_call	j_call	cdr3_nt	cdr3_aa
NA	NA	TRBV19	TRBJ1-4	TGTGCCAGTAGTCAGACTAATGAAAAACTGTTTTTT	CASSQTNEKLFF
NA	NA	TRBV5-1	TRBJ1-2	TGCGCCAGCAGCTTGGAGGCGGACATTTATGGCTACACCTTC	CASSLEADIYGYTF
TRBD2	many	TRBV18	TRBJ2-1	TGTGCCAGCTCACCCGGGACTAGCGGTTCCTACAATGAGCAGTTCTTC	CASSPGTSGSYNEQFF
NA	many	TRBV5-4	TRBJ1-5	TGTGCCAGCAGCTTGGGAGGGCCCGGCAATCAGCCCCAGCATTTT	CASSLGGPGNQPQHF
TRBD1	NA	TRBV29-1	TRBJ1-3	TGCAGCGTCAAGGGGGCCGACTCTGGAAACACCATATATTTT	CSVKGADSGNTIYF
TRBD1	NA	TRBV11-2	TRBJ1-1	TGTGCCAGCAGCCCGGACAGGGGAACTGAAGCTTTCTTT	CASSPDRGTEAFF
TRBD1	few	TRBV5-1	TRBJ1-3	TGCGCCAGCAGCCTACAGCCACAGGGGATCGGCTCTGGAAACACCATATATTTT	CASSLQPQGIGSGNTIYF
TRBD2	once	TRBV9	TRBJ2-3	TGTGCCAGCAACAGACTAGCGGGGGGCACAGATACGCAGTATTTT	CASNRLAGGTDTQYF
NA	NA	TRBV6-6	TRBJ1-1	TGTGCCAGCCAGGGCCCGGGTGGGGCAACTGAAGCTTTCTTT	CASQGPGGATEAFF
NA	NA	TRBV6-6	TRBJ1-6	TGTGCCAGCAGTTACCAAGATTTCCTGCGTTCACCCCTCCACTTT	CASSYQDFLRSPLHF
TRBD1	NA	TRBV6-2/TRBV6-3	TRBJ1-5	TGTGCCAGCAGTGGCGACAGGGTTCAGCCCCAGCATTTT	CASSGDRVQPQHF
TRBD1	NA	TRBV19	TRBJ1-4	TGTGCCAGTAGTATATCAGAGACAGGGAACGAAAAACTGTTTTTT	CASSISETGNEKLFF
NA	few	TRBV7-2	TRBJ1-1	TGTGCCAGCAGCTTAGCGAGAGGTACTGAAGCTTTCTTT	CASSLARGTEAFF
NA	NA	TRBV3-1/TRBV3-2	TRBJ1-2	TGTGCCAGCAGCCGGGAGGGGCTCTATGGCTACACCTTC	CASSREGLYGYTF
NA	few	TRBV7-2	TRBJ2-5	TGTGCCAGCAGCTTAGTGTTACAGGGCCGAGAGACCCAGTACTTC	CASSLVLQGRETQYF
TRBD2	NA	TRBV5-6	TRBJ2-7	TGTGCCAGCAGCTTGGCCAAGTATCTAGCGGGGGCGGACTCCTACGAGCAGTACTTC	CASSLAKYLAGADSYEQYF
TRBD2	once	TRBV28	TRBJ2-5	TGTGCCAGCAGTGAGACCCGCGGGGGGGGCAGGGAGACCCAGTACTTC	CASSETRGGGRETQYF
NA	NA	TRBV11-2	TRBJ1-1	TGTGCCAGCAGCTTAGCGTCCCGTCCTGAAGCTTTCTTT	CASSLASRPEAFF
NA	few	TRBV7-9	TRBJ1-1	TGTGCCAGCAGCATTAGCGGGGTGGGGTCCGAAGCTTTCTTT	CASSISGVGSEAFF
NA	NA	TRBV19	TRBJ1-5	TGTGCCAGTAGTATAGGACACGGGAGGAGCAATCAGCCCCAGCATTTT	CASSIGHGRSNQPQHF
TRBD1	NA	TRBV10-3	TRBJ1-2	TGTGCCATCAGTGGTACAGGGGGCGCCCTCTATGGCTACACCTTC	CAISGTGGALYGYTF
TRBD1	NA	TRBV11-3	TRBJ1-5	TGTGCCAGCAGCTTAGGAATCGTGGGACAGCTTCCTCAGGGGGATCAGCCCCAGCATTTT	CASSLGIVGQLPQGDQPQHF
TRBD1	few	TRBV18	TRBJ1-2	TGTGCCAGCTCACTCTCGGACAGGGCGGCGAACTATGGCTACACCTTC	CASSLSDRAANYGYTF
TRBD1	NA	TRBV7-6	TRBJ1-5	TGTGCCAGCAGCCCTGGACAGGCCGAGGGTCGCCCCCAGCATTTT	CASSPGQAEGRPQHF
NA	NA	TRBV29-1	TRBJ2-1	TGCAGCGTTGTGTTGGCCTCCTACAATGAGCAGTTCTTC	CSVVLASYNEQFF
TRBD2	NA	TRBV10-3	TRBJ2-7	TGTGCCATCAGTCTAGCGGGAGGGTCCTCCTACGAGCAGTACTTC	CAISLAGGSSYEQYF
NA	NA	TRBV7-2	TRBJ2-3	TGTGCCAGCAGCTTAGCGCGTGACACAGATACGCAGTATTTT	CASSLARDTDTQYF
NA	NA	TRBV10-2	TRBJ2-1	TGCGCCAGCCAGGGGCAACACCCAGGGTCTTACTCCTACAATGAGCAGTTCTTC	CASQGQHPGSYSYNEQFF
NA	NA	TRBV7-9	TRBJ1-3	TGTGCCAGCAGCCCCCCCGACAGGACCTACTCTGGAAACACCATATATTTT	CASSPPDRTYSGNTIYF
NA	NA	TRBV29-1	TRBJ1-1	TGCAGCGTTGGAAGTCCGACACCGAACACTGAAGCTTTCTTT	CSVGSPTPNTEAFF
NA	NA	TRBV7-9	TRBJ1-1	TGTGCCAGCAGCTTATTGGGACTTAACACTGAAGCTTTCTTT	CASSLLGLNTEAFF
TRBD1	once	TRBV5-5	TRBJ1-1	TGTGCCAGCAGCTTTCGAGGGGACAGGGAAGCTTTCTTT	CASSFRGDREAFF
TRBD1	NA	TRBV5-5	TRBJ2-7	TGTGCCAGCAGCTGGGGGACAGGTCTGACCTACGAGCAGTACTTC	CASSWGTGLTYEQYF
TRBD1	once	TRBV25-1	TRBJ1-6	TGTGCCAGCAGTGAACTCACAGGGGGAGGTTCACCCCTCCACTTT	CASSELTGGGSPLHF
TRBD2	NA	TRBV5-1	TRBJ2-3	TGCGCCAGCAGCTTGGACGGACTAGCGAGCACAGATACGCAGTATTTT	CASSLDGLASTDTQYF
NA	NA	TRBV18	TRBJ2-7	TGTGCCAGCTCACTCACCGCCAGCTACGAGCAGTACTTC	CASSLTASYEQYF
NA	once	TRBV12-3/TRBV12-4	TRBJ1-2	TGTGCCAGCAGTTTCAAGGGGGACACTGGCTACACCTTC	CASSFKGDTGYTF
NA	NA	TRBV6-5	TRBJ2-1	TGTGCCAGCACCCTAGCAAGCACCTACAATGAGCAGTTCTTC	CASTLASTYNEQFF
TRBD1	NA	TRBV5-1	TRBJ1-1	TGCGCCAGCAGCATCGGGACAGCGAACACTGAAGCTTTCTTT	CASSIGTANTEAFF
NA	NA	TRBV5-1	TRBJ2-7	TGCGCCAGCAGCTTGGGACAGTCCTACGAGCAGTACTTC	CASSLGQSYEQYF